Listed below are T cell receptor beta chains from one sample, sequenced in a study of blood T cell repertoires in COVID-19. Here immunoSEQ multiplex PCR was the method, and the copy in TCRdb shows in-frame clones only, minus some. The repertoire has some 97,000 clones, roughly 90% of them found once; the top ten carry around 2.1%. Source material: peripheral blood. These receptors came from a man in his forties or fifties with active COVID-19. The CDR3 runs from the conserved cysteine through the conserved F or W. The D gene is left open where the match is weak. Only some rows state a clone size, as once, few, many or a class for expanded clones.

>TRBD1|TRBJ1-2|TRBV7-2|NA
CASSLGQGVAGYTF
TGTGCCAGCAGCTTAGGACAGGGGGTAGCTGGCTACACCTTC
>TRBD1|TRBJ1-4|TRBV3-1/TRBV3-2|NA
CASSQDRSKLFF
TGTGCCAGCAGCCAGGACAGGTCCAAACTGTTTTTT
>TRBD2|TRBJ2-3|TRBV6-1|NA
CASSGAGLAGVLLTDTQYF
TGTGCCAGCAGTGGGGCCGGGCTAGCGGGGGTGCTCCTCACAGATACGCAGTATTTT
>NA|TRBJ2-5|TRBV11-3|NA
CASSQGGGLQETQYF
TGTGCCAGCAGCCAAGGGGGGGGCCTACAAGAGACCCAGTACTTC
>TRBD2|TRBJ2-2|TRBV10-2|NA
CASTLAGGANTGELFF
TGCGCCAGCACCCTAGCGGGAGGGGCGAACACCGGGGAGCTGTTTTTT
>NA|TRBJ1-1|TRBV7-8|NA
CASSLALGGNTEAFF
TGTGCCAGCAGCTTAGCGCTTGGAGGAAACACTGAAGCTTTCTTT
>NA|TRBJ2-5|TRBV7-9|NA
CASSSAGEETQYF
TGTGCCAGCAGCTCCGCAGGGGAAGAGACCCAGTACTTC
>TRBD1|TRBJ1-1|TRBV7-9|NA
CASSLTGVNTEAFF
TGTGCCAGCAGCCTCACAGGGGTTAACACTGAAGCTTTCTTT
>TRBD1|TRBJ1-1|TRBV29-1|NA
CSVGGQMNTEAFF
TGCAGCGTAGGGGGACAGATGAACACTGAAGCTTTCTTT
>NA|TRBJ1-5|TRBV6-1|NA
CASSEAAGGYNQPQHF
TGTGCCAGCAGTGAAGCGGCGGGGGGCTACAATCAGCCCCAGCATTTT
>NA|TRBJ2-3|TRBV7-7|NA
CASSTAGTDTQYF
TGTGCCAGCAGCACAGCGGGCACAGATACGCAGTATTTT
>NA|TRBJ1-2|TRBV7-2|NA
CASSKGVGGYTF
TGTGCCAGCAGCAAAGGGGTGGGTGGCTACACCTTC
>NA|TRBJ1-4|TRBV7-9|NA
CASSLGGNRANNEKLFF
TGTGCCAGCAGCTTAGGGGGAAACAGGGCCAATAATGAAAAACTGTTTTTT
>NA|TRBJ2-5|TRBV12-3/TRBV12-4|NA
CASSLRQTQYF
TGTGCCAGCAGCCTCCGTCAGACCCAGTACTTC
>NA|TRBJ1-1|TRBV18|NA
CASSPPQGTNHPLRGAFF
TGTGCCAGCTCACCCCCTCAGGGGACGAACCACCCACTTAGGGGAGCTTTCTTT
>NA|TRBJ2-1|TRBV7-9|NA
CASSQVSNEQFF
TGTGCCAGCAGCCAAGTCAGCAATGAGCAGTTCTTC
>NA|TRBJ2-2|TRBV5-4|NA
CASSWMDRGNTGELFF
TGTGCCAGCAGCTGGATGGACAGAGGGAACACCGGGGAGCTGTTTTTT
>NA|TRBJ2-7|TRBV15|NA
CATSRDLGEASYEQYF
TGTGCCACCAGCAGAGATCTAGGTGAGGCCTCCTACGAGCAGTACTTC
>TRBD1|TRBJ1-3|TRBV7-2|NA
CASSYTGASSGNTIYF
TGTGCCAGCAGCTATACAGGGGCCTCCTCTGGAAACACCATATATTTT
>TRBD2|TRBJ2-1|TRBV19|NA
CASSPLTGGRYNEQFF
TGTGCCAGTAGCCCTCTAACGGGAGGCCGCTACAATGAGCAGTTCTTC
>TRBD1|TRBJ1-1|TRBV12-3/TRBV12-4|NA
CASSRTGTEAFF
TGTGCCAGCAGCCGGACAGGGACAGAAGCTTTCTTT
>NA|TRBJ2-5|TRBV5-1|NA
CASSLGLAEGGETQYF
TGCGCCAGCAGCTTGGGCCTAGCGGAGGGGGGTGAGACCCAGTACTTC
>NA|TRBJ2-2|TRBV29-1|NA
CSVEAGRGNTGELFF
TGCAGCGTTGAAGCCGGGCGGGGGAACACCGGGGAGCTGTTTTTT
>NA|TRBJ1-2|TRBV4-1|NA
CASSQDGQFGYTF
TGCGCCAGCAGCCAGGATGGACAGTTTGGCTACACCTTC
>NA|TRBJ1-2|TRBV18|NA
CASSPGAATGYGYTF
TGTGCCAGCTCACCTGGGGCAGCCACAGGCTATGGCTACACCTTC
>TRBD1|TRBJ1-2|TRBV30|NA
CAATTGDHYGYTF
TGTGCTGCAACTACAGGGGACCACTATGGCTACACCTTC
>NA|TRBJ2-5|TRBV6-5|NA
CASTQPGSQETQYF
TGTGCCAGCACCCAACCGGGGAGCCAAGAGACCCAGTACTTC
>TRBD2|TRBJ2-1|TRBV29-1|NA
CSALGLAGGQYNEQFF
TGCAGCGCTCTAGGACTAGCGGGAGGACAATACAATGAGCAGTTCTTC
>NA|TRBJ1-1|TRBV30|NA
CAWSRVITEAFF
TGTGCCTGGTCCAGGGTAATCACTGAAGCTTTCTTT
>TRBD1|TRBJ2-3|TRBV6-5|NA
CASSPDRALADTQYF
TGTGCCAGCAGTCCAGACAGGGCCTTGGCAGATACGCAGTATTTT
>NA|TRBJ2-1|TRBV27|NA
CASSLSIGGPYNEQFF
TGTGCCAGCAGTTTATCGATCGGGGGGCCTTACAATGAGCAGTTCTTC
>TRBD2|TRBJ2-2|TRBV9|NA
CASSVVSSGGQPTGELFF
TGTGCCAGCAGCGTAGTTTCTAGCGGGGGCCAACCCACCGGGGAGCTGTTTTTT
>NA|TRBJ2-3|TRBV5-1|NA
CASTPEGLIDTQYF
TGCGCCAGCACCCCGGAGGGGTTGATAGATACGCAGTATTTT
>NA|TRBJ2-1|TRBV5-1|NA
CASSLEVTRGGEQFF
TGCGCCAGCAGCTTGGAGGTGACTAGGGGTGGTGAGCAGTTCTTC
>NA|TRBJ2-4|TRBV2|NA
CASVPQVAKNIQYF
TGTGCCAGCGTCCCACAGGTAGCCAAAAACATTCAGTACTTC
>NA|TRBJ2-5|TRBV5-6|NA
CASHRGTEQETQYF
TGTGCCAGCCATAGGGGGACGGAGCAAGAGACCCAGTACTTC
>TRBD1|TRBJ1-2|TRBV7-9|few
CASSPRTGAMAGYTF
TGTGCCAGCAGTCCACGGACAGGGGCTATGGCTGGCTACACCTTC
>TRBD2|TRBJ2-1|TRBV6-2/TRBV6-3|NA
CASSYGLAGGLSYEQFF
TGTGCCAGCAGTTACGGACTAGCGGGAGGCCTATCATACGAGCAGTTCTTC
>TRBD1|TRBJ1-2|TRBV9|NA
CASSVGGGVYGYTF
TGTGCCAGCAGCGTAGGAGGGGGCGTCTATGGCTACACCTTC
>NA|TRBJ1-2|TRBV5-8|once
CASRSGQWAGNYGYTF
TGTGCCAGCAGGAGTGGACAGTGGGCGGGTAACTATGGCTACACCTTC
>NA|TRBJ1-5|TRBV7-8|NA
CASSSRGGARQPQHF
TGTGCCAGCAGCTCCCGTGGGGGGGCGCGGCAGCCCCAGCATTTT
>TRBD1|TRBJ1-2|TRBV27|NA
CASSQGTGGGYTF
TGTGCCAGCAGTCAAGGGACAGGGGGAGGCTACACCTTC
>TRBD2|TRBJ2-1|TRBV7-9|NA
CASSPRLAGGNEQFF
TGTGCCAGCAGCCCACGACTAGCGGGAGGGAATGAGCAGTTCTTC
>NA|TRBJ2-1|TRBV5-1|NA
CASSRRTANEQFF
TGCGCCAGCAGCAGAAGGACAGCCAATGAGCAGTTCTTC
>TRBD1|TRBJ2-7|TRBV11-2|NA
CASSLTPGQGSEQYF
TGTGCCAGCAGCCTTACCCCGGGACAGGGAAGCGAGCAGTACTTC
>NA|TRBJ2-7|TRBV10-3|few
CAISGGDRSYEQYF
TGTGCCATCAGTGGGGGGGACCGCTCCTACGAGCAGTACTTC
>NA|TRBJ2-1|TRBV21-1|once
CASRRGEGPNEQFF
TGTGCCAGCAGGAGGGGGGAGGGCCCCAATGAGCAGTTCTTC
>TRBD2|TRBJ2-3|TRBV10-2|NA
CASSEGLAVRPGTDTQYF
TGCGCCAGCAGTGAGGGACTAGCGGTCCGCCCAGGGACAGATACGCAGTATTTT
>TRBD1|TRBJ2-2|TRBV30|NA
CAWTRGPNTGELFF
TGTGCCTGGACAAGGGGGCCGAACACCGGGGAGCTGTTTTTT
>TRBD1|TRBJ1-4|TRBV6-4|NA
CASSTPETGCEGSTNEKLFF
TGTGCCAGCAGTACACCGGAGACAGGGTGTGAGGGCTCAACTAATGAAAAACTGTTTTTT
>NA|TRBJ2-5|TRBV5-1|NA
CASSFGQVIQETQYF
TGCGCCAGCAGCTTTGGCCAGGTCATCCAAGAGACCCAGTACTTC
>NA|TRBJ1-2|TRBV24-1|few
CATSDRRNYGYTF
TGTGCCACCAGTGACAGGAGGAACTATGGCTACACCTTC
>NA|TRBJ2-3|TRBV6-6|NA
CASSPRADTQYF
TGTGCCAGCAGTCCTCGGGCAGATACGCAGTATTTT
>TRBD1|TRBJ1-5|TRBV19|NA
CASSMGQGNQPQHF
TGTGCCAGTAGTATGGGACAGGGCAATCAGCCCCAGCATTTT
>TRBD1|TRBJ1-5|TRBV10-3|NA
CAISGGTGWDQPQHF
TGTGCCATCAGTGGCGGGACAGGGTGGGATCAGCCCCAGCATTTT